Here is one T cell receptor beta chain with its context. The sample comes from a study of control samples from healthy donors and cancer patients. This CDR3 spans 16 amino acids. V gave up 6 bases and J gave up 5 bases; unmatched junction bases: 14. CDR1 is MGHRA and CDR2 is YSYEKL in the germline V gene. Some clones are missing from TCRdb's copy, which holds only in-frame ones; the method was immunoSEQ multiplex PCR. The sample lists about 140,000 clones; about nine tenths were seen once. The material sequenced was blood. The receptor was isolated from a man aged 30-40 years in good health. V is TRBV4-1 and J is TRBJ2-3; 7 nucleotides line up with TRBD2. The CDR3 sequence: CASRTHSGKGIDTQYF. The CDR3 nucleotides read TGCGCCAGCAGAACCCACAGCGGGAAAGGGATAGATACGCAGTATTTT.